The 28 T cell receptor beta chains below come from one sample, sequenced in a study of CD4 T cells in relation to SARS-CoV-2 and coronaviruses (dated by TCRdb to the early 2020s). Libraries were prepared through the immunoSEQ multiplex PCR assay. In its TCRdb copy, this immuneACCESS table keeps in-frame sequences only and misses some clones. Where compared with another copy, unresolved V genes explain less than half of these, and the others have no known cause. The sample table holds about 12,000 clones, of which roughly 65% were seen once. The top ten constitute approximately 8% of the sample. For these TCRs, the target antigens are not known. CD4+ T cells from unexposed donors were collected before the COVID-19 pandemic (2011-2018). Following 10 days of culture, the EasySep CD4+ T cell isolation kit was used to isolate CD4+ T cells. The sequenced material came from CD4+ T cells from PBMCs, cultured in vitro. The receptors shown here come from a human donor in good health.

DNA for the CDR3: TGTGCCAGCAGCTGGGGACAGGGAATAGGAGAGACCCAGTACTTC. Protein: CASSWGQGIGETQYF. The genes are TRBV5-5 and TRBJ2-5; 9 bases agree with TRBD1. This CDR3 is built from 15 residues. CDR1 and CDR2 from the germline V gene are SGHKS and YYEKEE (reference sequence). V lost 3 bases, J lost 4 bases, and 7 bases stayed unmatched.

The chain combines TRBV12-3 or TRBV12-4 with TRBJ2-1; tentative D call: TRBD1 (6 bases). V lost 5 bases and J 8 bases, leaving 13 bases between the germline ends. This CDR3 contains 13 residues. The CDR3 protein is CASSLRQVHEQFF. DNA of the CDR3: TGTGCCAGCAGTCTACGACAGGTCCATGAGCAGTTCTTC.

This clone turned up a few times. This chain connects TRBV28 to TRBJ2-7; possible D gene TRBD1, 7 bases. V was shortened by 8 bases and J by 0 bases, with 26 bases between the two germline ends. The CDR3 runs 18 residues. The germline CDR1 and CDR2 sequences are MDHEN and SYDVKM. CDR3 coding DNA: TGTGCCAGCTCCAGGGGGAGGTTTACCACAAGGAGCTCCTACGAGCAGTACTTC. It specifies CASSRGRFTTRSSYEQYF.

The chain's CDR3 is CASSPRFSSWDNEQFF. CDR3 coding DNA: TGTGCCAGCAGCCCGAGGTTTAGTAGTTGGGACAATGAGCAGTTCTTC. The J gene is TRBJ2-1, the V gene TRBV9; D not certain. Per the germline V gene, CDR1 is SGDLS and CDR2 is YYNGEE. This CDR3 contains 16 residues. V gave up 4 bases and J gave up 5 bases, with 19 bases separating them.

In this sample, this clone turned up a few times. The CDR3 region is CASRQVISTGELFF. In DNA, the CDR3 is TGTGCCAGCAGACAGGTTATTAGCACCGGGGAGCTGTTTTTT. The chain joins TRBV2 to TRBJ2-2; D is perhaps TRBD1 (5 bases). Germline-derived CDR1 and CDR2 are SNHLY and FYNNEI. With 6 bases removed from V and 4 bases from J, the gap between germline ends came to 12 bases. This CDR3 comprises 14 residues.

This clone was found once. J is TRBJ1-2 and V is TRBV28; a possible D gene is TRBD1 (6 bases). Trimming cost V 3 bases and J 8 bases, with 10 bases left between them. Germline CDR1 reads MDHEN; CDR2 reads SYDVKM. This CDR3 contains 12 residues. The CDR3 region has the DNA TGTGCCAGCAGTTTCGGGGGGGGCGGCTACACCTTC. Its protein is CASSFGGGGYTF.

This rearrangement joins TRBV24-1 to TRBJ1-5, with 8 bases lining up with TRBD1. The CDR3 has 16 residues. Germline V gene sequence: CDR1 KGHDR, CDR2 SFDVKD. With V trimmed by 4 bases and J by 1 base, 5 bases remained unmatched. The CDR3 nucleotides read TGTGCCACCAGTGACCCAGGACAGGGAAGCAATCAGCCCCAGCATTTT. Its protein is CATSDPGQGSNQPQHF.

The V gene is TRBV5-5, the J gene TRBJ1-2; 9 nucleotides line up with TRBD1. Germline V CDR1 and CDR2: SGHKS, YYEKEE (reference sequence). The CDR3 consists of 13 residues. J gave up 7 bases and V 2 bases, and 3 bases lay outside the gene matches. CDR3 nucleotide sequence: TGTGCCAGCAGCTTACAGGGGGCGGGTGGCTACACCTTC. It encodes CASSLQGAGGYTF.

This chain links TRBV10-1 with TRBJ2-2; a weak D match, TRBD1 (6 bases). Trimming left V 5 bases short and J 3 bases short, with 13 bases between. CDR3 length equals 15 residues. Germline CDR1 and CDR2: WNHNN and SYGVQD (reference sequence). This chain's CDR3 is CASSMDSVDTGELFF. CDR3 in DNA: TGCGCCAGCAGTATGGACAGCGTTGACACCGGGGAGCTGTTTTTT.

The J gene is TRBJ1-1, the V gene TRBV6-1; D is possibly TRBD1 (6 bases). Germline V lookup: CDR1 MNHNS, CDR2 SASEGT. V dropped 1 base and J dropped 1 base, with 16 bases sitting between them. The CDR3 has 17 amino acids. The CDR3 sequence: CASSEVLWGGRNTEAFF. CDR3 nucleotide sequence: TGTGCCAGCAGTGAAGTTTTATGGGGGGGGCGGAACACTGAAGCTTTCTTT.

This clone was counted once. The rearrangement joins TRBV25-1 to TRBJ1-6; weak D call: TRBD1 (5 bases). This CDR3 region has 16 residues. With 3 bases removed from V and 4 bases from J, the gap between germline ends came to 13 bases. The germline V gene encodes CDR1 MGHDK and CDR2 SYGVNS. The DNA of the CDR3 is TGTGCCAGCAGTGACCTCCGGGACCGGTATAATTCACCCCTCCACTTT. Translated, it gives CASSDLRDRYNSPLHF.

The chain is built from TRBV5-1 and TRBJ2-7, with TRBD2 as a possible D gene (6 bases). CDR3 size: 14 residues. V lost 6 bases and J 6 bases, leaving 19 bases between the germline ends. The germline gives CDR1 SGHRS, CDR2 YFSETQ. Here the CDR3 reads CASTWWQGGLEQYF. The CDR3 DNA reads TGCGCCAGCACCTGGTGGCAGGGAGGTCTCGAGCAGTACTTC.

This clone was seen more than once but under ten times. The DNA of the CDR3 is TGTGCCACCAGACCCGGGACAGACACAGATACGCAGTATTTT. Protein: CATRPGTDTDTQYF. The chain carries TRBV10-3 and TRBJ2-3, with 7 bases lining up with TRBD1. This CDR3 contains 14 residues. Germline assignment: CDR1 ENHRY and CDR2 SYGVKD. The ends lost 10 bases at V and 2 bases at J; junction bases unmatched: 9.

The V and J genes are TRBV19 and TRBJ1-1; TRBD1 is a possible D gene (6 bases). The CDR3 has 12 amino acids. V dropped 3 bases and J dropped 8 bases, with 10 bases sitting between them. Germline V gene lookup returns CDR1 LNHDA and CDR2 SQIVND (reference sequence). Here the CDR3 reads CASSITGREAFF. The CDR3 bases are TGTGCCAGTAGTATCACAGGGAGGGAAGCTTTCTTT.

This chain uses TRBV19 with TRBJ1-2, with D perhaps TRBD1 (5 bases). V was trimmed by 9 bases and J by 4 bases, leaving 24 bases between them. The CDR3 consists of 16 residues. Germline V gene lookup returns CDR1 LNHDA and CDR2 SQIVND (reference sequence). Written as DNA, the CDR3 is TGTGCCAGCCGAACTGTTTTTGGGGTTAGGGGCTATGGCTACACCTTC. This encodes CASRTVFGVRGYGYTF.

This clone was seen a single time. In DNA form, the CDR3 reads TGCGCCAGCAACCAGGGCGGGGCCCCCACAGATACGCAGTATTTT. This codes for CASNQGGAPTDTQYF. The chain carries TRBV5-1 and TRBJ2-3, with D perhaps matching TRBD2 (6 bases). This CDR3 region has 15 residues. Germline values: CDR1 SGHRS, CDR2 YFSETQ. Trimming left V 6 bases short and J 2 bases short, with 16 bases between. Variable domain in full (rest from reference TRBV5-1 and TRBJ2-3): KAGVTQTPRYLIKTRGQQVTLSCSPISGHRSVSWYQQTPGQGLQFLFEYFSETQRNKGNFPGRFSGRQFSNSRSEMNVSTLELGDSALYLCASNQGGAPTDTQYFGPGTRLTVL.

Regarding this clone: An end of the junction does not agree with germline; a read error may underlie this. The rearrangement links TRBV5-4 to TRBJ2-3, with D possibly TRBD1 on 6 matching bases. This CDR3 is built from 15 residues. Germline loops: CDR1 SGHNT, CDR2 YYREEE (reference sequence). The CDR3 coding sequence is TGTGTCAGCAGCTTGGCCGGGCAGGGGTTAGATACGCAGTATTTT. Protein sequence: CVSSLAGQGLDTQYF.

The rearrangement joins TRBV18 to TRBJ1-3; tentatively, D is TRBD1 (5 bases). V was pared by 3 bases and J by 0 bases, with 12 bases between. CDR3 length equals 16 residues. Germline V CDR1 and CDR2: KGHSH, LQKENI. This CDR3 reads CASSPSLGDSGNTIYF. The DNA of the CDR3 is TGTGCCAGCTCACCCTCGTTGGGGGACTCTGGAAACACCATATATTTT.

The chain has TRBV10-1 and TRBJ1-1, with unresolved D. The CDR3 is made up of 14 amino acids. Trimming took 0 bases from V and 4 from J, leaving 9 bases between them. Germline lookup yields CDR1 WNHNN and CDR2 SYGVQD (reference sequence). The DNA for the CDR3 is TGCGCCAGCAGTGAGTCATGGCAGGCCACTGAAGCTTTCTTT. Its protein product is CASSESWQATEAFF.

This clone was picked up a small number of times. V and J are TRBV19 and TRBJ1-2, with D unclear. V dropped 1 base and J dropped 7 bases, with 13 bases sitting between them. The V gene's germline CDR1 is LNHDA and CDR2 SQIVND (reference sequence). This CDR3 is built from 14 residues. In DNA form, the CDR3 reads TGTGCCAGTAGTATAGGAGAGGGCAGGTTTGGCTACACCTTC. It is translated as CASSIGEGRFGYTF.

The V call is TRBV7-2, the J call TRBJ2-1, with 12 bases lining up with TRBD2. The junction had 4 bases not matched to a gene; V was cut back by 2 bases and J by 8 bases. The CDR3 is 15 residues long. Germline lookup yields CDR1 SGHTA and CDR2 FQGNSA. The CDR3 here is CASSLSASGRDEQFF. The CDR3 DNA reads as TGTGCCAGCAGCTTAAGCGCTAGCGGGAGGGATGAGCAGTTCTTC.

J is TRBJ2-1 and V is TRBV27, with D tentatively TRBD2 (5 bases). The CDR3 has 13 amino acids. The V end lost 3 bases, the J end lost 10 bases, and 13 bases lay between the germline ends. Germline-derived CDR1 and CDR2 are MNHEY and SMNVEV (reference sequence). The CDR3 reads CASSLALADEQFF. Here the CDR3 DNA reads TGTGCCAGCAGTTTGGCGCTAGCTGACGAGCAGTTCTTC.

This clone occurred a few times. V usage is TRBV29-1 and J usage is TRBJ2-7; a weak D match, TRBD2 (6 bases). The CDR3 contains 14 residues. Trimming shortened V by 6 bases and J by 0 bases, and 15 bases separated the two germline ends. Germline V gene sequence: CDR1 SQVTM, CDR2 ANQGSEA. The CDR3 bases are TGCAGCGTGGCGGCGGGGACGCACTCCTACGAGCAGTACTTC. Amino acids: CSVAAGTHSYEQYF.

The gene calls are TRBV19 and TRBJ2-1; 11 nucleotides line up with TRBD2. Looked up from germline, CDR1 is LNHDA and CDR2 is SQIVND (reference sequence). Germline trimming cut 5 bases from V and 2 bases from J; bases unmatched to any gene: 5. CDR3 length: 16 amino acids. The CDR3 loop reads CASSAQTSGAYNEQFF. The DNA of the CDR3 is TGTGCCAGTAGTGCGCAGACTAGCGGGGCCTACAATGAGCAGTTCTTC.

This clone is large. The chain recombines TRBV18 with TRBJ2-3; the D is unclear. V was shortened by 2 bases and J by 0 bases, with 9 bases between the two germline ends. This CDR3 has 15 amino acids. Per the germline V gene, CDR1 is KGHSH and CDR2 is LQKENI. CDR3 nucleotide sequence: TGTGCCAGCTCACCATTACGGGCTAGCACAGATACGCAGTATTTT. This gives the protein CASSPLRASTDTQYF.

This clone was counted a few times. The rearrangement links TRBV6-5 to TRBJ1-6; the match to TRBD1 covers 8 bases. Germline-derived CDR1 and CDR2 are MNHEY and SVGAGI. The CDR3 extends over 13 amino acids. With 5 bases clipped from V and 7 bases from J, the junction kept 1 base outside the gene matches. The CDR3 region is CASSRQGNSPLHF. The DNA for the CDR3 is TGTGCCAGCAGTCGACAGGGGAATTCACCCCTCCACTTT.

The gene calls are TRBV27 and TRBJ1-6; D is possibly TRBD1 (6 bases). In germline, CDR1 is MNHEY, CDR2 SMNVEV (reference sequence). The CDR3 covers 19 residues. The V end lost 4 bases, the J end lost 0 bases, and 19 bases lay between the germline ends. CDR3 in amino acids: CASSSWTRGLSSYNSPLHF. The CDR3 DNA reads TGTGCCAGCAGTTCGTGGACCAGGGGTTTGAGCTCCTATAATTCACCCCTCCACTTT.

This chain joins TRBV11-3 and TRBJ2-1; D possibly corresponds to TRBD1 (6 bases). Deletions cut 1 base from V and 0 bases from J, with 13 bases between. The V gene's germline CDR1 is SGHNT and CDR2 YENEEA. The CDR3 is made up of 17 amino acids. The CDR3 loop is CASSLGAGVSSYNEQFF. For the CDR3, the DNA is TGTGCCAGCAGCTTAGGGGCAGGGGTAAGCTCCTACAATGAGCAGTTCTTC.